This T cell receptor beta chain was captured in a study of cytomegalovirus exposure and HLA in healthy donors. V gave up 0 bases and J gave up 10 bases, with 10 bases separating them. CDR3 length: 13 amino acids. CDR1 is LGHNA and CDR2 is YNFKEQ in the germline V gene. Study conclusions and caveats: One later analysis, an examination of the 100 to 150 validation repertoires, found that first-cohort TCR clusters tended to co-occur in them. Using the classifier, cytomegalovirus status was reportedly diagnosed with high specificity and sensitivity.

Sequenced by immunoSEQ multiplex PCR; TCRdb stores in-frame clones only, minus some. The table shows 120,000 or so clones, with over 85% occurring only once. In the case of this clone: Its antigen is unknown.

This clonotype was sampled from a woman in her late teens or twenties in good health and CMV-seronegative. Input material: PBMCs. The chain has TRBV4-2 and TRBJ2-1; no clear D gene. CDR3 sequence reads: CASSQDRLQEQFF. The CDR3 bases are TGTGCCAGCAGCCAAGACCGTCTGCAGGAGCAGTTCTTC.